A selection of T cell receptor beta chains follows, all from one sample in a study of tumor-infiltrating lymphocytes in primary liver carcinoma. TCRdb ran MiXCR on the multiplex PCR reads and lists one entry per CDR3 protein. The data show approximately 330,000 distinct CDR3 sequences, with about 61% seen just once and roughly 6.5% held by the top ten. The sequencing sample was made of peripheral blood. These receptors originate from a man aged 40-49 years with primary liver carcinoma and hepatitis B virus infection. Each CDR3 is given with its conserved first and last residue. D genes are given only for firm matches. Where a row states a size, it is once, few, many or the class of an expanded clone; other rows omit it.

d_call	v_call	j_call	cdr3_length	clone_size	cdr3_aa	cdr3_nt
NA	TRBV11-2	TRBJ2-7	12	many	CASSRTTDEQYF	TGTGCCAGCAGCCGGACTACCGACGAGCAGTACTTC
NA	TRBV28	TRBJ2-3	13	NA	CASSLESTDMQYF	TGTGCCAGCAGTTTAGAGAGCACAGATATGCAGTATTTT
NA	TRBV28	TRBJ2-5	12	many	CASKREQETQYF	TGTGCCAGCAAGAGGGAACAAGAGACCCAGTACTTC
NA	TRBV5-5	TRBJ2-7	13	many	CASSLQGYYEQYF	TGTGCCAGCAGCCTCCAGGGGTACTACGAGCAGTACTTC
NA	TRBV7-9	TRBJ2-7	14	NA	CASNNLGALYEQYF	TGTGCCAGCAATAACCTGGGGGCTCTCTACGAGCAGTACTTC
TRBD1	TRBV4-2	TRBJ2-2	19	few	CASSQALLGGQGLTGELFF	TGTGCCAGCAGCCAAGCCCTCTTAGGCGGACAGGGGCTCACCGGGGAGCTGTTTTTT
TRBD2	TRBV4-1	TRBJ2-1	15	NA	CVSSPSPGDYYEQFF	TGCGTCAGCAGTCCAAGCCCGGGGGACTACTATGAGCAGTTCTTC
NA	TRBV11-2	TRBJ2-3	15	NA	CASSIPTVATDTQYF	TGTGCTAGCAGCATACCGACAGTGGCGACAGATACGCAGTACTTT
TRBD1	TRBV4-1	TRBJ2-7	16	NA	CASSRDTGAMSYDQYF	TGCGCCAGCAGCCGAGATACAGGGGCAATGTCCTACGATCAGTACTTC
NA	TRBV5-1	TRBJ2-1	16	NA	CASSSAPGSSYNEQFF	TGCGCCAGCAGCTCTGCCCCCGGAAGCTCCTACAATGAGCAGTTCTTC
NA	TRBV12-3/TRBV12-4	TRBJ2-5	16	NA	CASSLSVRQVGETQYF	TGTGCCAGCAGTTTATCCGTTCGGCAGGTTGGCGAGACCCAGTACTTC
NA	TRBV6-6	TRBJ2-7	15	NA	CASGYLGTPPYEQYF	TGTGCCAGCGGTTACTTGGGGACTCCACCCTACGAGCAGTACTTC
NA	TRBV2	TRBJ1-5	13	NA	CASSDQEYQPQHF	TGTGCCAGCTCGGATCAGGAGTATCAGCCCCAGCATTTT
NA	TRBV6-5	TRBJ2-1	14	NA	CASSYNGGNNEQFF	TGTGCCAGCAGTTACAACGGGGGTAATAATGAGCAGTTCTTC
NA	TRBV11-2	TRBJ2-7	12	once	CASSLTPGEQYF	TGTGCCAGCAGCTTGACACCCGGGGAGCAGTACTTC
NA	TRBV29-1	TRBJ2-7	13	many	CSACFDPSYEQYF	TGCAGCGCATGCTTCGACCCATCCTACGAGCAGTACTTC
NA	TRBV11-2	TRBJ2-7	14	NA	CVSSKDWSSYEQYF	TGTGTCAGCAGTAAGGATTGGAGCTCCTACGAGCAGTACTTC
TRBD1	TRBV28	TRBJ2-7	13	NA	CASKDRGTYEQYF	TGTGCCAGCAAGGACAGGGGGACCTACGAGCAGTACTTC
TRBD2	TRBV4-1	TRBJ2-3	18	NA	CASSQVTSVSVYTDTQYF	TGCGCCAGCAGCCAGGTGACTAGCGTGAGTGTATACACGGATACGCAGTATTTT
NA	TRBV11-2	TRBJ1-1	15	NA	CARSLRPGTNTGAFF	TGTGCCAGGAGCCTAAGACCCGGAACGAACACTGGAGCTTTCTTT
NA	TRBV30	TRBJ1-1	13	NA	CAWSSYANTEAFF	TGTGCCTGGAGTTCTTACGCGAACACTGAAGCTTTCTTT
NA	TRBV5-4	TRBJ1-1	15	NA	CTSSFRGPMNTEASF	TGTACCAGCAGCTTCCGGGGACCAATGAACACTGAAGCTTCCTTT
TRBD1	TRBV12-3/TRBV12-4	TRBJ2-7	15	NA	CPSSRKGQGIYERYF	TGTCCCAGCAGTCGAAAGGGACAGGGGATCTACGAGCGGTACTTC